Below, 14 T cell receptor beta chains from the same sample are listed, as sequenced in a study of shared clonotypes between healthy human individuals. Some clones are missing from TCRdb's copy, which holds only in-frame ones; the method was immunoSEQ multiplex PCR. The repertoire holds 2.3 million or so clones, 85% to 95% seen once, with about 0.41% in the top ten. Sequenced material: naive CD4+ T cells from PBMCs. Specified subset: CD45RA+ positively selected. These receptors were obtained from a man between 18 and 29 years old in good health. Some clones in this sample may be carry-over from other donors' samples.

This clone has just one count. J is TRBJ1-2 and V is TRBV6-5; D is unresolved. V was clipped by 4 bases and J by 0 bases, with 12 bases between them. Germline loops: CDR1 MNHEY, CDR2 SVGAGI. This CDR3 region has 15 residues. CDR3 protein: CASSSRVKANYGYTF. CDR3 nucleotides: TGTGCCAGCAGTTCGCGGGTGAAGGCTAACTATGGCTACACCTTC.

Worth noting for this clone: The sample holds other DNA sequences that translate to the same CDR3. V and J are TRBV29-1 and TRBJ1-1; no firm D call. The germline V gene has CDR1 SQVTM and CDR2 ANQGSEA. V lost 5 bases and J 1 base, leaving 8 bases between the germline ends. The CDR3 sequence is 12 residues long. CDR3 region: CSVRGGNTEAFF. DNA for the CDR3: TGCAGCGTTCGAGGAGGGAACACTGAAGCTTTCTTT.

The chain joins TRBV15 to TRBJ2-1; 10 bases agree with TRBD1. V shed 5 bases, J shed 12 bases, and the junction held 16 bases outside the gene matches. Germline loops: CDR1 LNHNV, CDR2 YYDKDF (reference sequence). There are 16 residues in the CDR3. The CDR3 spells CATSPQGQGVSRGQFF. CDR3 DNA: TGTGCCACCAGCCCGCAAGGACAGGGGGTCTCTCGTGGGCAGTTCTTC.

V is TRBV7-8 and J is TRBJ2-7, with 12 nucleotides matching TRBD2. The germline gives CDR1 SGHVS, CDR2 FQNEAQ. The CDR3 sequence is 17 residues long. V lost 6 bases and J lost 4; bases outside the gene matches: 13. CDR3 bases: TGTGCCAGCAGTCCATCCTCTAGCGGGAGGGCCGTGTACGAGCAGTACTTC. This encodes CASSPSSSGRAVYEQYF.

The V call is TRBV2, the J call TRBJ2-1; maybe TRBD1 (5 bases). The V end lost 4 bases, the J end lost 2 bases, and 15 bases lay between the germline ends. This CDR3 contains 16 residues. Germline V gene sequence: CDR1 SNHLY, CDR2 FYNNEI. The CDR3 loop is CASSVGARGAYNEQFF. Written as DNA, the CDR3 is TGTGCCAGCAGTGTTGGGGCCCGAGGAGCCTACAATGAGCAGTTCTTC.

This clone was seen only once. This chain uses TRBV18 with TRBJ1-1; TRBD1 might be the D (6 bases). V was pared by 2 bases and J by 7 bases, with 11 bases between. The CDR3 sequence is 13 residues long. The germline CDR1 and CDR2 sequences are KGHSH and LQKENI. CDR3 sequence reads: CASSPGTSYEAFF. The CDR3 region has the DNA TGTGCCAGCTCACCAGGGACAAGCTATGAAGCTTTCTTT.

Points on this clone: Additional DNA sequences in this sample encode the identical CDR3. The rearrangement uses TRBV5-1 and TRBJ2-7, with 8 bases lining up with TRBD1. The junction had 4 bases not matched to a gene; V was cut back by 4 bases and J by 1 base. The CDR3 has 14 residues. Germline-derived CDR1 and CDR2 are SGHRS and YFSETQ. CDR3 nucleotides: TGCGCCAGCAGCGCCGGGACAGGATCCTACGAGCAGTACTTC. This codes for CASSAGTGSYEQYF. The entire variable domain, with the rest obtained from reference TRBV5-1 and TRBJ2-7, is as follows: KAGVTQTPRYLIKTRGQQVTLSCSPISGHRSVSWYQQTPGQGLQFLFEYFSETQRNKGNFPGRFSGRQFSNSRSEMNVSTLELGDSALYLCASSAGTGSYEQYFGPGTRLTVT.

The CDR3 region is CASSLEGAGGGIPYNEQFF. In DNA form, the CDR3 reads TGCGCCAGCAGCTTGGAAGGAGCAGGGGGAGGAATTCCCTACAATGAGCAGTTCTTC. The V call is TRBV5-1, the J call TRBJ2-1, with a tentative D call TRBD1 (7 bases). V gave up 0 bases and J gave up 2 bases, with 21 bases separating them. Germline assignment: CDR1 SGHRS and CDR2 YFSETQ. The CDR3 runs 19 residues.

This sequence joins TRBV27 and TRBJ2-3, with D unresolved. The CDR3 extends over 13 amino acids. The V and J ends lost 3 bases and 11 bases respectively, with 15 bases between them. Germline V gene sequence: CDR1 MNHEY, CDR2 SMNVEV (reference sequence). CDR3 nucleotide sequence: TGTGCCAGCAGTTTGTATGCCCCCCAGGTGCAGTATTTT. Encoded protein: CASSLYAPQVQYF.

V is TRBV28 and J is TRBJ1-6; 7 bases are a match to TRBD1. The V segment lost 10 bases and the J segment 7 bases; nucleotides outside the gene matches: 7. This CDR3 contains 13 residues. CDR1 and CDR2 from the germline V gene are MDHEN and SYDVKM. CDR3 region: CANKRTGNSPLHF. The CDR3 nucleotides are TGTGCCAATAAGAGGACAGGAAATTCACCCCTCCACTTT.

This clone was picked up a small number of times. The rearrangement links TRBV10-3 to TRBJ2-7; D gene uncertain. CDR3 length: 15 amino acids. Trimming stripped 4 bases from V and 3 bases from J, with 16 bases between. Germline V CDR1 and CDR2: ENHRY, SYGVKD. The CDR3 DNA is TGTGCCATCAGTGTCGGCCCTCAAATGAACTACGAGCAGTACTTC. It translates to CAISVGPQMNYEQYF.

The chain combines TRBV2 with TRBJ1-1; D is ambiguous. CDR3 length: 14 residues. Deletions cut 4 bases from V and 6 bases from J, with 15 bases between. Germline V lookup: CDR1 SNHLY, CDR2 FYNNEI. The CDR3 DNA follows: TGTGCCAGCAGTGTGGCGGGGATAGGGTCTGAAGCTTTCTTT. This codes for CASSVAGIGSEAFF.

This sequence joins TRBV6-1 and TRBJ2-1; weak D call: TRBD2 (6 bases). The CDR3 totals 15 residues. V shed 3 bases and J shed 3 bases, with 12 bases lying between them. The germline V gene encodes CDR1 MNHNS and CDR2 SASEGT. The CDR3, as DNA: TGTGCCAGCAGTGAGGGACTTCAACTCTACAATGAGCAGTTCTTC. It specifies CASSEGLQLYNEQFF.

Points on this clone: Other nucleotide sequences in the sample specify the same CDR3. The V and J genes are TRBV5-1 and TRBJ2-7, with 10 bases that match TRBD2. This CDR3 contains 15 residues. The J segment lost 1 base and the V segment lost 0 bases, leaving 1 base of the junction unmatched. CDR1 is SGHRS, CDR2 YFSETQ, per germline. DNA for the CDR3: TGCGCCAGCAGCTTGGGGACTAGCGGATCCTACGAGCAGTACTTC. Encoded protein: CASSLGTSGSYEQYF.